Shown below are 27 T cell receptor beta chains from a single sample sequenced in a study of cytomegalovirus exposure and HLA in healthy donors. 60 Vbeta and 13 Jbeta primers were used in PCR. TCRdb's copy holds only in-frame clones and misses some; the assay was immunoSEQ multiplex PCR. The data show 160,000 or so clones, roughly four fifths seen once. The specimen sequenced was PBMCs. The receptor source for this set is a man aged 50-59 years in good health and CMV-seropositive.

The chain recombines TRBV6-6 with TRBJ2-1; tentatively, D is TRBD2 (5 bases). Germline V gene sequence: CDR1 MNHNY, CDR2 SVGAGI (reference sequence). The CDR3 loop spans 13 amino acids. Trimming took off 7 bases at V and 5 bases at J, with 12 bases between the two ends. For the CDR3, the DNA is TGTGCCAGCACCCGAGCTAGCCACAATGAGCAGTTCTTC. Translation: CASTRASHNEQFF.

The CDR3 region has the DNA TGTGCCAGCAGTTTTACGGTCGTGAACACTGAAGCTTTCTTT. This gives the protein CASSFTVVNTEAFF. This rearrangement joins TRBV28 to TRBJ1-1; D uncertain. The germline gives CDR1 MDHEN, CDR2 SYDVKM. This CDR3 spans 14 amino acids. Trimming removed 3 bases at V and 0 bases at J, with 8 bases between. Full variable domain (remainder filled in from reference TRBV28 and TRBJ1-1): DVKVTQSSRYLVKRTGEKVFLECVQDMDHENMFWYRQDPGLGLRLIYFSYDVKMKEKGDIPEGYSVSREKKERFSLILESASTNQTSMYLCASSFTVVNTEAFFGQGTRLTVV.

The chain is built from TRBV28 and TRBJ1-1; 9 bases match TRBD1. Germline-derived CDR1 and CDR2 are MDHEN and SYDVKM. This CDR3 contains 16 residues. V shed 6 bases and J 11 bases; nucleotides not matched to a gene: 19. The CDR3 bases are TGTGCCAGCAGGCGACCCACCGGGACAGGGTCTCCGTTCGCTTTCTTT. It yields the protein CASRRPTGTGSPFAFF.

The chain has TRBV7-6 and TRBJ2-7, with 7 nucleotides matching TRBD2. With 2 bases clipped from V and 2 bases from J, the junction kept 3 bases outside the gene matches. Germline V CDR1 and CDR2: SGHVS, FNYEAQ. The CDR3 totals 14 residues. The chain's CDR3 is CASSLLGGPYEQYF. The CDR3 nucleotides are TGTGCCAGCAGCTTATTGGGAGGGCCCTACGAGCAGTACTTC.

Remarks on this clone: This same CDR3 is encoded by further DNA sequences in the sample. The chain joins TRBV18 to TRBJ1-1; a weak D match, TRBD1 (5 bases). V lost 3 bases to trimming and J lost 1 base, with 9 bases between them. The CDR3 has 14 amino acids. Per the germline V gene, CDR1 is KGHSH and CDR2 is LQKENI. In nucleotides, the CDR3 is TGTGCCAGCTCACCGCGACAGAGGAACACTGAAGCTTTCTTT. Encoded protein: CASSPRQRNTEAFF.

This clone turned up a few times. J is TRBJ2-7 and V is TRBV5-1, with TRBD1 as a possible D gene (6 bases). From germline, CDR1 is SGHRS and CDR2 YFSETQ. V lost 4 bases and J 3 bases, leaving 14 bases between the germline ends. The CDR3 runs 14 residues. The CDR3 coding sequence is TGCGCCAGCAGCAGTGGGGACATTCTCTACGAGCAGTACTTC. This codes for CASSSGDILYEQYF.

The J gene is TRBJ2-3, the V gene TRBV1; the DNA was not compared with TRBD2, the D call given in the table. TRBV1 is deemed a pseudogene. This CDR3 comprises 18 residues. Here the CDR3 reads CTSSQDSLAGHHTDTQYF. For the CDR3, the DNA is TGCACCAGCAGCCAAGATTCCCTAGCGGGGCACCACACAGATACGCAGTATTTT.

V usage is TRBV19 and J usage is TRBJ2-1; TRBD2 matches 7 bases. The CDR3 has 15 residues. V lost 4 bases to trimming and J lost 1 base; unmatched junction nucleotides: 4. Germline assignment: CDR1 LNHDA and CDR2 SQIVND (reference sequence). CDR3 DNA: TGTGCCAGTAGTAGGGGGGGAGCGTCCTACAATGAGCAGTTCTTC. It translates to CASSRGGASYNEQFF.

Notes on this clone: At one end the junction does not follow the germline gene, possibly because of a read error. The genes are TRBV7-9 and TRBJ1-1; TRBD1 matches 7 bases. CDR3 length: 16 residues. Germline V gives CDR1 SEHNR, CDR2 FQNEAQ (reference sequence). This CDR3 is CSSRQSGTEQFTEAFF. CDR3 DNA sequence: TGTTCCAGCAGACAGTCCGGGACAGAACAATTCACTGAAGCTTTCTTT.

The chain joins TRBV6-1 to TRBJ2-2; no definite D call. Per the germline V gene, CDR1 is MNHNS and CDR2 is SASEGT. The CDR3 is 15 residues long. V lost 4 bases, J lost 2 bases, and 11 bases lay in between. In nucleotides, the CDR3 is TGTGCCAGCAGTGTAGTCGGCGGAAACACCGGGGAGCTGTTTTTT. Protein: CASSVVGGNTGELFF.

This clone was detected only once. V gene TRBV5-1 combines with J gene TRBJ1-1; 10 nucleotides line up with TRBD1. Per germline, CDR1 SGHRS and CDR2 YFSETQ. The CDR3 has 14 amino acids. The trim removed 4 bases at V and 7 bases at J, leaving 7 bases unmatched. The CDR3 coding sequence is TGCGCCAGCAGCGCCGGGACAGGGGAAATTGAAGCTTTCTTT. Protein product: CASSAGTGEIEAFF.

The rearrangement links TRBV7-2 to TRBJ1-2; D gene unclear. CDR3 length: 12 amino acids. The germline V gene encodes CDR1 SGHTA and CDR2 FQGNSA. The V end was cut by 5 bases, the J end by 8 bases, with 12 bases between. This CDR3 reads CASSRPAEGYTF. The CDR3 region has the DNA TGTGCCAGCAGCCGCCCCGCGGAGGGCTACACCTTC. Full variable domain (missing parts from reference TRBV7-2 and TRBJ1-2): GAGVSQSPSNKVTEKGKDVELRCDPISGHTALYWYRQSLGQGLEFLIYFQGNSAPDKSGLPSDRFSAERTGGSVSTLTIQRTQQEDSAVYLCASSRPAEGYTFGSGTRLTVV.

The CDR3 DNA is TGTGCCAGCAGCTTGGGAGGGGGCCGGAATCAGCCCCAGCATTTT. The encoded protein is CASSLGGGRNQPQHF. The chain links TRBV5-4 to TRBJ1-5; 7 bases are a match to TRBD1. The CDR3 length is 15 residues. Germline V gene sequence: CDR1 SGHNT, CDR2 YYREEE (reference sequence). V gave up 0 bases and J gave up 4 bases; unmatched junction bases: 4.

The V gene is TRBV6-5, the J gene TRBJ2-6; a possible D gene is TRBD2 (6 bases). Germline V lookup: CDR1 MNHEY, CDR2 SVGAGI. The V gene lost 6 bases and the J gene lost 3 bases, with 12 bases spanning the gap. The length of the CDR3 is 15 residues. The CDR3 DNA reads TGTGCCAGCAGAACCCGGGGGATTGGGGCCAACGTCCTGACTTTC. This encodes CASRTRGIGANVLTF.

The genes are TRBV11-1 and TRBJ2-7, with 10 bases matching TRBD1. V lost 5 bases and J lost 2; bases outside the gene matches: 6. Germline V gene data show CDR1 as SGHAT and CDR2 as FQDESV (reference sequence). The CDR3 is made up of 15 amino acids. The CDR3 sequence: CASSLGQGGTYEQYF. The CDR3 DNA sequence: TGTGCCAGCAGCCTAGGACAGGGGGGCACCTACGAGCAGTACTTC.

The V and J genes are TRBV10-2 and TRBJ1-3, with 8 bases matching TRBD1. Germline CDR1 is WSHSY and CDR2 is SAAADI. The CDR3 extends over 16 amino acids. J lost 4 bases, V lost 4 bases, and 9 bases had no gene match. The CDR3 bases are TGCGCCAGCAGTGCAAGAACAGGGGGTACAGGAAACACCATATATTTT. Translation gives CASSARTGGTGNTIYF.

This chain uses TRBV10-2 with TRBJ2-5, with a weak D call TRBD2 (7 bases). Germline V gene data show CDR1 as WSHSY and CDR2 as SAAADI. The CDR3 length is 11 residues. With 7 bases removed from V and 5 bases from J, the gap between germline ends came to 8 bases. The CDR3 sequence: CASKGGETQYF. Written as DNA, the CDR3 is TGCGCCAGCAAGGGGGGGGAGACCCAGTACTTC.

This chain links TRBV13 with TRBJ1-1; 7 bases fit TRBD1. This CDR3 contains 15 residues. The germline V gene encodes CDR1 PRHDT and CDR2 FYEKMQ (reference sequence). The V gene end was trimmed by 0 bases and the J gene end by 5 bases; junction bases not matched to a gene: 6. CDR3 sequence reads: CASSLGRPGGTEAFF. In DNA, the CDR3 is TGTGCCAGCAGCTTAGGGCGGCCAGGGGGGACTGAAGCTTTCTTT.

This chain joins TRBV7-9 and TRBJ2-5, with a weak D call TRBD2 (6 bases). The germline CDR1 and CDR2 sequences are SEHNR and FQNEAQ (reference sequence). V was trimmed by 2 bases and J by 0 bases, leaving 13 bases between them. This CDR3 region has 16 residues. The CDR3 spells CASSLPRGLYQETQYF. The CDR3 nucleotides read TGTGCCAGCAGCTTACCGCGGGGATTGTACCAAGAGACCCAGTACTTC.

The V call is TRBV5-1, the J call TRBJ1-2, with 8 bases aligning to TRBD1. The CDR3 totals 15 residues. J gave up 4 bases and V 0 bases, and 5 bases lay outside the gene matches. Germline CDR1 is SGHRS and CDR2 is YFSETQ. The CDR3 reads CASSLGDRSRYGYTF. In DNA, the CDR3 is TGCGCCAGCAGCTTGGGGGACAGGTCTCGCTATGGCTACACCTTC. The entire variable domain, with the rest obtained from reference TRBV5-1 and TRBJ1-2, is as follows: KAGVTQTPRYLIKTRGQQVTLSCSPISGHRSVSWYQQTPGQGLQFLFEYFSETQRNKGNFPGRFSGRQFSNSRSEMNVSTLELGDSALYLCASSLGDRSRYGYTFGSGTRLTVV.

The chain has TRBV29-1 and TRBJ1-4, with 12 positions matching TRBD1. The germline CDR1 and CDR2 sequences are SQVTM and ANQGSEA. V shed 0 bases and J 7 bases; nucleotides not matched to a gene: 3. The CDR3 is made up of 15 amino acids. CDR3 region: CSVEDRDRGPEKLFF. CDR3 DNA: TGCAGCGTTGAAGATCGGGACAGGGGGCCTGAAAAACTGTTTTTT.

The V and J genes are TRBV27 and TRBJ1-1; TRBD1 matches at 9 bases. The CDR3 is 15 amino acids. From germline, CDR1 is MNHEY and CDR2 SMNVEV (reference sequence). Trimming removed 5 bases from V and 3 bases from J; junction bases left unmatched: 7. CDR3 coding DNA: TGTGCCAGCAGTCCGGGGACAGGGACCCACACTGAAGCTTTCTTT. It codes for CASSPGTGTHTEAFF.

The V gene is TRBV5-4, the J gene TRBJ1-1; 9 positions match TRBD1. The CDR3 length is 13 residues. With V trimmed by 3 bases and J by 5 bases, 2 bases remained unmatched. The germline gives CDR1 SGHNT, CDR2 YYREEE (reference sequence). The CDR3 nucleotides are TGTGCCAGCAGCTCAGACAGGGGGACTGAAGCTTTCTTT. Protein sequence: CASSSDRGTEAFF. Supplemented by reference TRBV5-4 and TRBJ1-1, the full variable domain reads ETGVTQSPTHLIKTRGQQVTLRCSSQSGHNTVSWYQQALGQGPQFIFQYYREEENGRGNFPPRFSGLQFPNYSSELNVNALELDDSALYLCASSSDRGTEAFFGQGTRLTVV.

This sequence joins TRBV28 and TRBJ2-7, with D possibly TRBD2 on 5 matching bases. Germline V gene lookup returns CDR1 MDHEN and CDR2 SYDVKM. Deletions cut 6 bases from V and 2 bases from J, with 8 bases between. This CDR3 contains 12 residues. The CDR3, as DNA: TGTGCCAGCAGCACCGGGACCTACGAGCAGTACTTC. It is translated as CASSTGTYEQYF.

The chain combines TRBV6-1 with TRBJ2-2; TRBD1 aligns across 8 bases. V was pared by 2 bases and J by 3 bases, with 5 bases of the junction left unmatched. This CDR3 spans 16 amino acids. The germline V gene encodes CDR1 MNHNS and CDR2 SASEGT. This chain's CDR3 is CASSEYTGGYTGELFF. The CDR3 coding sequence is TGTGCCAGCAGTGAATACACAGGGGGGTACACCGGGGAGCTGTTTTTT.

The genes are TRBV7-3 and TRBJ1-1, with D possibly TRBD1 on 6 matching bases. Trimming stripped 5 bases from V and 5 bases from J, with 15 bases between. CDR1 SGHTA and CDR2 FQGTGA come from the germline V gene. The CDR3 is 14 amino acids. In DNA form, the CDR3 reads TGTGCCAGCAGCCGGGGGGGGGCCGGGACTGAAGCTTTCTTT. Its protein product is CASSRGGAGTEAFF.

This sequence joins TRBV10-1 and TRBJ2-5; 7 nucleotides line up with TRBD1. Germline V gene data show CDR1 as WNHNN and CDR2 as SYGVQD (reference sequence). The V and J ends lost 0 bases and 10 bases, in that order; junction bases with no gene match: 23. This CDR3 comprises 19 residues. The DNA of the CDR3 is TGCGCCAGCAGTGAGTCCAAGAAAGTAACAGGGGCCCACCGAGGGGTCCAGTACTTC. Translated, it gives CASSESKKVTGAHRGVQYF.